These 28 T cell receptor beta chains were all obtained from the same sample, sequenced in a study of cytomegalovirus exposure and HLA in healthy donors. The repertoire was sequenced with immunoSEQ multiplex PCR; TCRdb's copy has only in-frame clones and lacks some. This sample carries tens of thousands of clones, roughly 94% of them seen once, and the ten largest clones take around 4.5%. Sequenced input: PBMCs. These receptors were collected from a man aged 18 to 29 in good health and CMV-seropositive.

V and J are TRBV7-9 and TRBJ1-5; no firm D call. Trimming pared 5 bases from V and 3 bases from J, leaving 23 bases between. CDR3 length equals 18 residues. The germline CDR1 and CDR2 sequences are SEHNR and FQNEAQ (reference sequence). CDR3 coding DNA: TGTGCCAGCAGCCGTGGGGAGGGTCCGCGGCCTAACAATCAGCCCCAGCATTTT. It is translated as CASSRGEGPRPNNQPQHF.

The chain links TRBV25-1 to TRBJ1-5, with TRBD1 identical over 8 bases. V shed 6 bases and J 3 bases; nucleotides not matched to a gene: 16. Germline V gene lookup returns CDR1 MGHDK and CDR2 SYGVNS. The CDR3 contains 18 residues. This chain's CDR3 is CASREDRVRLVDNQPQHF. DNA for the CDR3: TGTGCCAGCAGAGAGGACAGGGTGCGGTTAGTTGACAATCAGCCCCAGCATTTT.

This sequence joins TRBV29-1 and TRBJ2-1; TRBD2 matches at 7 bases. This CDR3 has 14 amino acids. The germline V gene has CDR1 SQVTM and CDR2 ANQGSEA. The V and J ends lost 7 bases and 0 bases, in that order; junction bases with no gene match: 6. CDR3 nucleotides: TGCAGCGAAGGCGGGGGATACTCCTACAATGAGCAGTTCTTC. It codes for CSEGGGYSYNEQFF.

The CDR3 DNA reads as TGTGCCAGCAGCTTTACTTCTGGAAACACCATATATTTT. Its translation: CASSFTSGNTIYF. The chain uses TRBV7-2 and TRBJ1-3; D unclear. Germline assignment: CDR1 SGHTA and CDR2 FQGNSA. Between the trimmed V and J ends, which lost 3 bases and 1 base, there was a span of 4 bases. This CDR3 comprises 13 residues.

The chain uses TRBV11-2 and TRBJ2-2; 8 bases match TRBD2. CDR1 is SGHAT and CDR2 is FQNNGV in the germline V gene. The junction had 15 bases not matched to a gene; V was cut back by 5 bases and J by 7 bases. CDR3 length: 17 residues. This CDR3 is CASSPGGAGGRGGELFF. The CDR3 DNA follows: TGTGCCAGCAGCCCCGGGGGGGCGGGGGGCCGGGGCGGGGAGCTGTTTTTT.

The rearrangement uses TRBV14 and TRBJ1-2; D call uncertain. CDR1 and CDR2 from the germline V gene are SGHDN and FVKESK. There are 15 residues in the CDR3. V was trimmed by 0 bases and J by 8 bases, leaving 16 bases between them. The CDR3 reads CASSQDFPGVRGYTF. The DNA of the CDR3 is TGTGCCAGCAGCCAAGATTTCCCCGGAGTCCGGGGCTACACCTTC.

The rearrangement joins TRBV9 to TRBJ2-7, with TRBD1 matching 10 bases. The CDR3 sequence is 15 residues long. Germline V gene lookup returns CDR1 SGDLS and CDR2 YYNGEE. Trimming at V came to 4 bases and at J to 3 bases, leaving 7 bases not matched to a gene. For the CDR3, the DNA is TGTGCCAGCAGCCTAAGACAGGGGGCGGACTACGAGCAGTACTTC. This encodes CASSLRQGADYEQYF.

The table lists this clone with a few counts. The J gene is TRBJ2-7, the V gene TRBV11-2, with TRBD2 identical over 9 bases. V was pared by 1 base and J by 2 bases, with 3 bases of the junction left unmatched. The CDR3 is made up of 15 amino acids. Germline loops: CDR1 SGHAT, CDR2 FQNNGV. CDR3 sequence (DNA): TGTGCCAGCAGCTTAGTGCTAGCGGGGACCTACGAGCAGTACTTC. Translated: CASSLVLAGTYEQYF.

The V call is TRBV6-1, the J call TRBJ1-2, with unresolved D. CDR1 is MNHNS and CDR2 is SASEGT in the germline V gene. V lost 4 bases and J lost 4, with 19 bases in between. This CDR3 has 16 amino acids. In DNA form, the CDR3 reads TGTGCCAGCAGTGTTGGGCACGGGGAGGTAGGCTATGGCTACACCTTC. This sequence encodes CASSVGHGEVGYGYTF.

The chain is built from TRBV7-3 and TRBJ1-2, with D possibly being TRBD1 (6 bases). The CDR3 is 14 residues long. CDR1 is SGHTA and CDR2 is FQGTGA in the germline V gene. V lost 7 bases and J 0 bases, leaving 12 bases between the germline ends. The CDR3 protein is CASNLRGTNYGYTF. DNA of the CDR3: TGTGCCAGCAACCTTAGGGGGACTAACTATGGCTACACCTTC.

The chain joins TRBV28 to TRBJ2-7; D possibly corresponds to TRBD2 (7 bases). Trimming pared 7 bases from V and 3 bases from J, leaving 13 bases between. CDR1 and CDR2 from the germline V gene are MDHEN and SYDVKM. This CDR3 has 13 residues. DNA for the CDR3: TGTGCCAGCAAGGGGGGGGTTAGCTACGAGCAGTACTTC. Translated: CASKGGVSYEQYF.

The rearrangement uses TRBV7-9 and TRBJ1-1; 7 nucleotides line up with TRBD1. The V and J ends lost 5 bases and 7 bases, in that order; junction bases with no gene match: 7. CDR3 length: 13 amino acids. Looked up from germline, CDR1 is SEHNR and CDR2 is FQNEAQ (reference sequence). The CDR3 spells CASSERGQVEAFF. The DNA for the CDR3 is TGTGCCAGCAGCGAAAGGGGGCAGGTTGAAGCTTTCTTT.

This clone has only one observation. The rearrangement uses TRBV7-9 and TRBJ2-7; D gene unclear. The V and J ends lost 2 bases and 2 bases respectively, with 4 bases between them. The V gene's germline CDR1 is SEHNR and CDR2 FQNEAQ (reference sequence). The CDR3 is 12 residues long. Here the CDR3 DNA reads TGTGCCAGCAGCTTATCCACCTACGAGCAGTACTTC. This gives the protein CASSLSTYEQYF.

This chain links TRBV27 with TRBJ1-5; D unclear. Per the germline V gene, CDR1 is MNHEY and CDR2 is SMNVEV (reference sequence). The V end was cut by 5 bases, the J end by 3 bases, with 5 bases between. This CDR3 has 12 residues. The CDR3 coding sequence is TGTGCCAGCAGTGAACTCAATCAGCCCCAGCATTTT. It yields the protein CASSELNQPQHF.

The gene calls are TRBV5-8 and TRBJ2-7; D might be TRBD2 (5 bases). The CDR3 runs to 17 residues. Germline lookup yields CDR1 SGHTS and CDR2 YDEGEE. V shed 2 bases and J shed 3 bases, with 21 bases lying between them. The DNA for the CDR3 is TGTGCCAGCAGCTTCATACGGAGTGGGGAGATAGGCTACGAGCAGTACTTC. Encoded protein: CASSFIRSGEIGYEQYF.

The table lists this clone with a count of one. V and J are TRBV6-1 and TRBJ2-1; D is ambiguous. The CDR3 loop spans 13 amino acids. Germline V gene sequence: CDR1 MNHNS, CDR2 SASEGT. V was clipped by 2 bases and J by 15 bases, with 17 bases between them. CDR3 loop: CASSESYSHLWFF. The CDR3 bases are TGTGCCAGCAGTGAAAGTTACAGCCATCTATGGTTCTTC.

The chain recombines TRBV6-1 with TRBJ1-1, with 8 nucleotides matching TRBD1. J was trimmed by 11 bases and V by 2 bases; bases with no gene match: 7. The CDR3 contains 13 residues. CDR1 is MNHNS, CDR2 SASEGT, per germline. CDR3 amino acids: CASSEQPGQGAFF. CDR3 coding DNA: TGTGCCAGCAGTGAACAGCCTGGACAGGGCGCTTTCTTT.

This chain links TRBV15 with TRBJ2-3, with TRBD2 matching over 10 bases. The CDR3 loop spans 15 amino acids. CDR1 and CDR2 from the germline V gene are LNHNV and YYDKDF (reference sequence). The junction had 4 bases not matched to a gene; V was cut back by 0 bases and J by 7 bases. The CDR3 DNA reads as TGTGCCACCAGCAGAGAACTAGCGGGAAAAAATACGCAGTATTTT. Amino acids: CATSRELAGKNTQYF.

The chain uses TRBV6-6 and TRBJ1-6; TRBD1 aligns across 7 bases. CDR1 and CDR2 from the germline V gene are MNHNY and SVGAGI (reference sequence). V lost 5 bases to trimming and J lost 10 bases; unmatched junction nucleotides: 8. The CDR3 has 14 amino acids. The CDR3 loop reads CASSNQGVESPLHF. The DNA for the CDR3 is TGTGCCAGCAGTAACCAGGGGGTGGAATCACCCCTCCACTTT.

The chain links TRBV6-6 to TRBJ2-7; 9 nucleotides align to TRBD1. The V and J ends lost 5 bases and 6 bases, in that order; junction bases with no gene match: 8. CDR1 and CDR2 from the germline V gene are MNHNY and SVGAGI (reference sequence). The CDR3 is 14 residues long. The CDR3 DNA sequence: TGTGCCAGCAGTCATGGACAGGGGCCCGCCGAGCAGTACTTC. Translation: CASSHGQGPAEQYF.

The gene calls are TRBV10-3 and TRBJ1-1, with D uncertain. The CDR3 runs 13 residues. The germline V gene encodes CDR1 ENHRY and CDR2 SYGVKD. V dropped 8 bases and J dropped 0 bases, with 10 bases sitting between them. The CDR3 nucleotides read TGTGCCATCGCCGTAGCTATGAACACTGAAGCTTTCTTT. Translated, it gives CAIAVAMNTEAFF.

In DNA form, the CDR3 reads TGTGCCAGCAGTTCCACGGACAGCTACTACGAGCAGTACTTC. It translates to CASSSTDSYYEQYF. The J gene is TRBJ2-7, the V gene TRBV6-5; a possible D gene is TRBD1 (6 bases). V lost 4 bases to trimming and J lost 3 bases, with 13 bases between them. The CDR3 loop spans 14 amino acids. In germline, CDR1 is MNHEY, CDR2 SVGAGI.

The chain is built from TRBV2 and TRBJ2-5; TRBD1 matches 7 bases. In germline, CDR1 is SNHLY, CDR2 FYNNEI. Trimming at V came to 5 bases and at J to 6 bases, leaving 12 bases not matched to a gene. CDR3 length: 15 amino acids. CDR3 amino acids: CASSYGALQGQTQYF. The CDR3 DNA is TGTGCCAGCAGTTACGGGGCCTTACAGGGGCAGACCCAGTACTTC. Full variable domain (rest looked up from reference TRBV2 and TRBJ2-5): EPEVTQTPSHQVTQMGQEVILRCVPISNHLYFYWYRQILGQKVEFLVSFYNNEISEKSEIFDDQFSVERPDGSNFTLKIRSTKLEDSAMYFCASSYGALQGQTQYFGPGTRLLVL.

This chain joins TRBV28 and TRBJ2-7; weak D call: TRBD2 (6 bases). This CDR3 region has 18 residues. The germline V and J ends were trimmed by 4 bases and 3 bases, with 25 bases remaining between them. Germline V CDR1 and CDR2: MDHEN, SYDVKM. The CDR3 spells CASSSPWVSRENFYEQYF. In DNA, the CDR3 is TGTGCCAGCAGTTCTCCATGGGTCTCCCGGGAGAATTTCTACGAGCAGTACTTC.

The chain employs TRBV6-6 and TRBJ1-3; D not certain. Trimming stripped 2 bases from V and 0 bases from J, with 8 bases between. The germline gives CDR1 MNHNY, CDR2 SVGAGI (reference sequence). The CDR3 extends over 15 amino acids. The CDR3 reads CASSYLVSSGNTIYF. CDR3 in DNA: TGTGCCAGCAGTTACCTGGTGAGCTCTGGAAACACCATATATTTT.

This chain joins TRBV9 and TRBJ1-1; a possible D gene is TRBD1 (5 bases). CDR3 length equals 16 residues. The V gene's germline CDR1 is SGDLS and CDR2 YYNGEE. V lost 4 bases and J 0 bases, leaving 16 bases between the germline ends. DNA of the CDR3: TGTGCCAGCAGCCTTTTAGGCGGGACTATGAACACTGAAGCTTTCTTT. Its protein product is CASSLLGGTMNTEAFF.

The genes are TRBV4-2 and TRBJ2-5; 9 bases fit TRBD2. The ends lost 0 bases at V and 1 base at J; junction bases unmatched: 0. Germline values: CDR1 LGHNA, CDR2 YNFKEQ. The CDR3 loop spans 15 amino acids. The CDR3 spells CASSQERGGQETQYF. The CDR3 DNA reads as TGTGCCAGCAGCCAAGAGCGGGGGGGCCAAGAGACCCAGTACTTC.

This clone was counted a single time. In nucleotides, the CDR3 is TGCGCCAGCAGCCAAGGGCCCGGACAGAGCTACGAGCAGTACTTC. This translates into CASSQGPGQSYEQYF. This chain joins TRBV4-1 and TRBJ2-7; maybe TRBD1 (6 bases). The CDR3 totals 15 residues. Germline assignment: CDR1 MGHRA and CDR2 YSYEKL. V was trimmed by 1 base and J by 3 bases, leaving 13 bases between them.